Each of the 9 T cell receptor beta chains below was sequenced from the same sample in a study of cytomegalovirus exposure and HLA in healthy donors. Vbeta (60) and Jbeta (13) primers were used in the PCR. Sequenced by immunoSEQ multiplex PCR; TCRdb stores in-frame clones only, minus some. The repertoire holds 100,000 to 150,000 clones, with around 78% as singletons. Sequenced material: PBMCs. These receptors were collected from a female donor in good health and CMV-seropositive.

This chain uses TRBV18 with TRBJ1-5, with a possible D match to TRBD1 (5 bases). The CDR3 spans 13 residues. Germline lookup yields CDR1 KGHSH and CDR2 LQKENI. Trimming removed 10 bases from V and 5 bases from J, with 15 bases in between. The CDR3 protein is CATQGGADQPQHF. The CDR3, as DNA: TGTGCCACCCAGGGAGGGGCCGATCAGCCCCAGCATTTT.

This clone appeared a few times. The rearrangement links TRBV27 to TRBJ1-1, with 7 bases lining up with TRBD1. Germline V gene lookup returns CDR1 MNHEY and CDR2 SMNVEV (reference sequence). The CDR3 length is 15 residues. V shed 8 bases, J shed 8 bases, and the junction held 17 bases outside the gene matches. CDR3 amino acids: CASLKWTGGSREAFF. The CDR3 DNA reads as TGTGCCAGCCTTAAATGGACAGGTGGAAGTCGAGAAGCTTTCTTT.

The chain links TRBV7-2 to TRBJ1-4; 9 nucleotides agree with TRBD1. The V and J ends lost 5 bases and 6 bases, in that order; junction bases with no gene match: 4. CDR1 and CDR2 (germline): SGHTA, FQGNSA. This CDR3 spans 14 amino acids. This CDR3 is CASSEDRGDEKLFF. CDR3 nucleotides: TGTGCCAGCAGCGAGGACAGGGGAGATGAAAAACTGTTTTTT.

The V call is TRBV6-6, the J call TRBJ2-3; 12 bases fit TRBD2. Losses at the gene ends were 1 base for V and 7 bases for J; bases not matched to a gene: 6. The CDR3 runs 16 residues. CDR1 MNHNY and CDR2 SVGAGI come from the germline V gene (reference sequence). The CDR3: CASSYLASGRANTQYF. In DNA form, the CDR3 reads TGTGCCAGCAGTTACTTGGCTAGCGGGAGGGCGAATACGCAGTATTTT.

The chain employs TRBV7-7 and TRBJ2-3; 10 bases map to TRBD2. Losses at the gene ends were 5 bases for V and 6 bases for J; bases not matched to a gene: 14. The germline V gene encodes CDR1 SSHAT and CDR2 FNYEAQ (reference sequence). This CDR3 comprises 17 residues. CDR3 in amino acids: CASSPLLSGRAEDTQYF. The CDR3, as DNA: TGTGCCAGCAGCCCCCTTCTGAGCGGGAGGGCAGAGGATACGCAGTATTTT.

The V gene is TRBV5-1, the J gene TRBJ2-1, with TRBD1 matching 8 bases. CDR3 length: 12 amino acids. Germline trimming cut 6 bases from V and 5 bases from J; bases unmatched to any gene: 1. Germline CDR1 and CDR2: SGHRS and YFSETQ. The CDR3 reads CASKTGDNEQFF. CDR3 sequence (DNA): TGCGCCAGCAAGACAGGGGACAATGAGCAGTTCTTC.

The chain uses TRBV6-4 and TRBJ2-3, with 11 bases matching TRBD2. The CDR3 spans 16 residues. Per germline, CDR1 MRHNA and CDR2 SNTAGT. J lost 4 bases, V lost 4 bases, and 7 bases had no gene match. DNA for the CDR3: TGTGCCAGCAGTGCCTATAGCGGGGGGGCCCCAGATACGCAGTATTTT. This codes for CASSAYSGGAPDTQYF.

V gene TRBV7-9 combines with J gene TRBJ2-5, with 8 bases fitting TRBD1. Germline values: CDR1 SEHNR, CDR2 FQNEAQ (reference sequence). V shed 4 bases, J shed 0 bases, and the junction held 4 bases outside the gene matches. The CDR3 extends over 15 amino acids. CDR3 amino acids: CASSYRGWDQETQYF. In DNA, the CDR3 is TGTGCCAGCAGCTACAGGGGGTGGGACCAAGAGACCCAGTACTTC. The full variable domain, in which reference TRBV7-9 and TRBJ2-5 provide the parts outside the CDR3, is DTGVSQNPRHKITKRGQNVTFRCDPISEHNRLYWYRQTLGQGPEFLTYFQNEAQLEKSRLLSDRFSAERPKGSFSTLEIQRTEQGDSAMYLCASSYRGWDQETQYFGPGTRLLVL.

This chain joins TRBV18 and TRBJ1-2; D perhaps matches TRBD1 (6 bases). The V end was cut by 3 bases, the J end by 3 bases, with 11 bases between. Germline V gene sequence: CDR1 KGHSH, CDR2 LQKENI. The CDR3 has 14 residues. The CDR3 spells CASSPAGEHYGYTF. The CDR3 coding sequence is TGTGCCAGCTCACCGGCAGGGGAGCACTATGGCTACACCTTC.